This T cell receptor beta chain was found in a study of blood T cell repertoires in COVID-19. Study-wide context: The origin of the acute and convalescent COVID-19 samples was the United States, Italy and Spain. The cDNA or gDNA used as material had been derived from T cells, B-cell-depleted T cells, or PBMCs.

V lost 0 bases and J lost 7; bases outside the gene matches: 7. The CDR3 consists of 15 residues. Germline CDR1 is ENHRY and CDR2 is SYGVKD. Per the original methods: Quantification of nucleated cells was approximated via reference gene primer amplification. Profiling relied on immunoSEQ multiplex PCR, and the TCRdb table lists in-frame clones only, not all of them. That table supplies the V and J calls and clone size; D and trimming were determined from the DNA. Of roughly 50,000 clones detected, approximately 91% appear once; the ten largest clones hold around 15%. What was sequenced was peripheral blood. The gene calls are TRBV10-3 and TRBJ1-2; TRBD1 aligns across 8 bases. This sequence originates from a woman aged 60 to 75 with active COVID-19. The CDR3 DNA follows: TGTGCCATCAGTGAGTCCCTCGACAGGGGCAGTGGCTACACCTTC. Amino acids: CAISESLDRGSGYTF.